This T cell receptor (beta chain) derives from a study of T-cell memory formation after mild COVID-19. Study-level information: Largely donor-specific TCR clusters were found.

5'RACE with constant-segment primers yielded barcoded, UMI-tagged TCR alpha and TCR beta cDNA libraries. TCRdb re-analysed the 5' RACE reads in MiXCR, keeping a single row per CDR3 protein. The sample lists fewer than 60,000 distinct CDR3 sequences; roughly an eighth were seen once. Study results and limitations: Clones that contracted from day 15 to 85 were balanced CD4/CD8, while later expanders leaned CD4+. Cross-reactive memory seemingly joined, as some responding clones were found in pre-infection memory.

As concerns this clonotype: Its antigen is still unknown.

Sequencing was done on a sample of PBMCs or a T cell subset sorted from them (not recorded which). This TCR came from a man aged 18 to 29 who had mild COVID-19 (a few samples of this study predate the infection). Cell type and time point are not known.

CDR3 bases: TGCAGTGCTAGAACTAGTGAGGGCGTCTATGGCTACACCTTC. Translating it yields CSARTSEGVYGYTF. The rearrangement joins TRBV20-1 to TRBJ1-2; D remains ambiguous. V gave up 2 bases and J gave up 4 bases, with 14 bases separating them. CDR1 DFQATT and CDR2 SNEGSKA come from the germline V gene (reference sequence). The CDR3 totals 14 residues.